This is a list of T cell receptor beta chains from one sample in a study of blood T cell repertoires in COVID-19. Produced via immunoSEQ multiplex PCR; TCRdb's table is partial and in-frame only. The sample has a few hundred thousand clones, about 90% seen once; the top ten hold roughly 2.5%. The sequencing input was peripheral blood. These receptors were obtained from a woman aged 50 to 65 with acute or convalescent COVID-19. CDR3s include the opening cysteine and the closing phenylalanine or tryptophan. Each record gives: J gene, clone size, D gene, V gene, CDR3 DNA, CDR3 protein. D genes are given only for firm matches. Expanded clones get a size class; other rows say once, few or many, or leave the size out.

j_call: TRBJ2-1; clone_size: .; d_call: .; v_call: TRBV24-1; cdr3_nt: TGTGCCACCAGTGATTCGACAACCAGACATAACTACAATGAGCAGTTCTTC; cdr3_aa: CATSDSTTRHNYNEQFF
j_call: TRBJ2-7; clone_size: .; d_call: TRBD1; v_call: TRBV27; cdr3_nt: TGTGCCAGCAGTTTAGGACAGGGTGGATACGAGCAGTACTTC; cdr3_aa: CASSLGQGGYEQYF
j_call: TRBJ1-3; clone_size: .; d_call: .; v_call: TRBV7-2; cdr3_nt: TGTGCCAGCAGCCCAACGGGTCGGGGAAACACCATATATTTT; cdr3_aa: CASSPTGRGNTIYF
j_call: TRBJ1-3; clone_size: .; d_call: .; v_call: TRBV11-3; cdr3_nt: TGTGCCAGCAGCTTAGATCCGGGAAACACCATATATTTT; cdr3_aa: CASSLDPGNTIYF
j_call: TRBJ2-7; clone_size: .; d_call: .; v_call: TRBV27; cdr3_nt: TGTGCCAGCAAGCCAGGGGCCGGCAGGGCGTACGAGCAGTACTTC; cdr3_aa: CASKPGAGRAYEQYF
j_call: TRBJ1-1; clone_size: once; d_call: .; v_call: TRBV5-1; cdr3_nt: TGCGCCAGCAGCCCAGATGACATTCGGTGGACTGAAGCTTTCTTT; cdr3_aa: CASSPDDIRWTEAFF
j_call: TRBJ2-7; clone_size: .; d_call: TRBD1; v_call: TRBV10-3; cdr3_nt: TGTGCCATCAGTGAGAAGGGGACAGATGTATACGAGCAGTACTTC; cdr3_aa: CAISEKGTDVYEQYF
j_call: TRBJ2-7; clone_size: once; d_call: .; v_call: TRBV30; cdr3_nt: TGTGCCTGGAGTGTAAGGCGAGGAGTAGCGGCAAGCTCCTACGAGCAGTACTTC; cdr3_aa: CAWSVRRGVAASSYEQYF
j_call: TRBJ2-1; clone_size: .; d_call: .; v_call: TRBV7-3; cdr3_nt: TGTGCCAGCAGCTTGTTTTTCTTCGATGAGCAGTTCTTC; cdr3_aa: CASSLFFFDEQFF
j_call: TRBJ2-3; clone_size: once; d_call: TRBD1; v_call: TRBV24-1; cdr3_nt: TGTGCCACCAGCCGGACAGGGGATGTAGATACGCAGTATTTT; cdr3_aa: CATSRTGDVDTQYF
j_call: TRBJ2-3; clone_size: .; d_call: .; v_call: TRBV12-1; cdr3_nt: TGTGCCAGCAGCACGTGGACTAGCGGCACAGATACGCAGTATTTT; cdr3_aa: CASSTWTSGTDTQYF
j_call: TRBJ2-3; clone_size: .; d_call: .; v_call: TRBV5-1; cdr3_nt: TGCGCCAGCTATTTGGCTAGCACAGATACGCAGTATTTT; cdr3_aa: CASYLASTDTQYF
j_call: TRBJ2-3; clone_size: .; d_call: .; v_call: TRBV7-3; cdr3_nt: TGTGCCAGCAGCTTAAACGCGGCAGGGACAGATACGCAGTATTTT; cdr3_aa: CASSLNAAGTDTQYF
j_call: TRBJ2-1; clone_size: .; d_call: TRBD2; v_call: TRBV29-1; cdr3_nt: TGCAGCGTTGGTCGGGCTAGCGGTCATGTATACAATGAGCAGTTCTTC; cdr3_aa: CSVGRASGHVYNEQFF
j_call: TRBJ1-1; clone_size: few; d_call: .; v_call: TRBV2; cdr3_nt: TGTGCCAGCAGTGGGGGCAGGACCACGAACACTGAAGCTTTCTTT; cdr3_aa: CASSGGRTTNTEAFF
j_call: TRBJ1-2; clone_size: .; d_call: .; v_call: TRBV6-2/TRBV6-3; cdr3_nt: TGTGCCAGCAGCCGACAGGAATCTAACTATGGCTACACCTTC; cdr3_aa: CASSRQESNYGYTF
j_call: TRBJ1-5; clone_size: .; d_call: TRBD1; v_call: TRBV19; cdr3_nt: TGTGCCAGTAGTTCAGAAATCAGGGGGCAGTTTCCCCAGCATTTT; cdr3_aa: CASSSEIRGQFPQHF
j_call: TRBJ1-2; clone_size: once; d_call: TRBD1; v_call: TRBV10-3; cdr3_nt: TGTGCCATCAGAGACAGGGTAGAAGGCTACACCTTC; cdr3_aa: CAIRDRVEGYTF
j_call: TRBJ1-6; clone_size: .; d_call: .; v_call: TRBV27; cdr3_nt: TGTGCCAGCAGTCCTAGAGGACTACGGGGTTCACCCCTCCACTTT; cdr3_aa: CASSPRGLRGSPLHF
j_call: TRBJ1-2; clone_size: .; d_call: .; v_call: TRBV4-2; cdr3_nt: TGTGCCAGCAGCCAAGAAGACCTCCAGGGCTATGGCTACACCTTC; cdr3_aa: CASSQEDLQGYGYTF
j_call: TRBJ1-4; clone_size: .; d_call: .; v_call: TRBV18; cdr3_nt: TGTGCCAGCTCACCGGGAGCAAATGAAAAACTGTTTTTT; cdr3_aa: CASSPGANEKLFF
j_call: TRBJ2-3; clone_size: .; d_call: TRBD2; v_call: TRBV19; cdr3_nt: TGTGCCAGTAGTGCGTCGGGCGGGAGTACAGATACGCAGTATTTT; cdr3_aa: CASSASGGSTDTQYF
j_call: TRBJ2-7; clone_size: .; d_call: TRBD2; v_call: TRBV5-1; cdr3_nt: TGCGCCAGCACCCGGACTAGCGGCCACGAGCAGTACTTC; cdr3_aa: CASTRTSGHEQYF
j_call: TRBJ1-4; clone_size: .; d_call: .; v_call: TRBV19; cdr3_nt: TGTGCCAGTCTCAGGGGCGGCTTTTCAACTAATGAAAAACTGTTTTTT; cdr3_aa: CASLRGGFSTNEKLFF
j_call: TRBJ2-1; clone_size: .; d_call: .; v_call: TRBV7-2; cdr3_nt: TGTGCCAGCAGCTTAGCGCATCAATGGGACCCCCGGAGGGCCAATGAGCAGTTCTTC; cdr3_aa: CASSLAHQWDPRRANEQFF
j_call: TRBJ1-4; clone_size: .; d_call: .; v_call: TRBV19; cdr3_nt: TGTGCCAGTGGCTCCCGGGGGGAGGTCGATGAAAAACTGTTTTTT; cdr3_aa: CASGSRGEVDEKLFF
j_call: TRBJ2-7; clone_size: .; d_call: TRBD1; v_call: TRBV7-9; cdr3_nt: TGTGCCAGCAGCTTTTTAAAACAGGGGGCCTACGAGCAGTACTTC; cdr3_aa: CASSFLKQGAYEQYF
j_call: TRBJ1-4; clone_size: few; d_call: .; v_call: TRBV27; cdr3_nt: TGTGCCAGCAGGGCAGGGTTTTTAGGGGTTGAAAAACTGTTTTTT; cdr3_aa: CASRAGFLGVEKLFF
j_call: TRBJ2-7; clone_size: .; d_call: .; v_call: TRBV11-3; cdr3_nt: TGTGCCAGCAGCCTGGGCCCTTCCTACGTGCAGTACTTC; cdr3_aa: CASSLGPSYVQYF
j_call: TRBJ1-4; clone_size: .; d_call: .; v_call: TRBV28; cdr3_nt: TGTGCCAGCAGACCCTCAGACAGTCGCGAAAATGAAAAACTGTTTTTT; cdr3_aa: CASRPSDSRENEKLFF
j_call: TRBJ2-2; clone_size: once; d_call: TRBD1; v_call: TRBV6-4; cdr3_nt: TGTGCCAGCAGTGAAGGACAGGGATACACCGGGGAGCTGTTTTTT; cdr3_aa: CASSEGQGYTGELFF
j_call: TRBJ2-5; clone_size: .; d_call: .; v_call: TRBV10-3; cdr3_nt: TGTGCCATCAGTGAGTTCACAGGGTATAAACCTGCTGAGACCCAGTACTTC; cdr3_aa: CAISEFTGYKPAETQYF
j_call: TRBJ2-7; clone_size: .; d_call: .; v_call: TRBV11-2; cdr3_nt: TGTGCCAGCAGCTTAGGTGCTAGCGAGTCCTACGAGCAGTACTTC; cdr3_aa: CASSLGASESYEQYF
j_call: TRBJ2-3; clone_size: .; d_call: .; v_call: TRBV3-1/TRBV3-2; cdr3_nt: TGTGCCAGCAGCCATCGCGAGATCACAGATACGCAGTATTTT; cdr3_aa: CASSHREITDTQYF
j_call: TRBJ2-7; clone_size: .; d_call: TRBD1; v_call: TRBV9; cdr3_nt: TGTGCCAGCAGCGGACGGGACAGCAAAAGCTCCTACGAGCAGTACTTC; cdr3_aa: CASSGRDSKSSYEQYF
j_call: TRBJ1-5; clone_size: .; d_call: .; v_call: TRBV5-1; cdr3_nt: TGCGCCAGCAGCTTCGGCAGGGATCAGCCCCAGCATTTT; cdr3_aa: CASSFGRDQPQHF
j_call: TRBJ2-7; clone_size: .; d_call: .; v_call: TRBV27; cdr3_nt: TGTGCCAGCAGTTTATCAGGGACTGGATACTACGAGCAGTACTTC; cdr3_aa: CASSLSGTGYYEQYF
j_call: TRBJ2-1; clone_size: .; d_call: .; v_call: TRBV6-4; cdr3_nt: TGTGCCAGCAGTGACTCTGGGGGAGGCAATGAGCAGTTCTTC; cdr3_aa: CASSDSGGGNEQFF
j_call: TRBJ1-5; clone_size: .; d_call: TRBD1; v_call: TRBV6-1; cdr3_nt: TGTGCCAGCAGTGAACCGGACAGGGGATATCAGCCCCAGCATTTT; cdr3_aa: CASSEPDRGYQPQHF
j_call: TRBJ2-7; clone_size: .; d_call: TRBD2; v_call: TRBV5-4; cdr3_nt: TGTGCCAGCAGCTTGGCGGGCGGGAGGGCCGACGAGCAGTACTTC; cdr3_aa: CASSLAGGRADEQYF
j_call: TRBJ1-2; clone_size: few; d_call: .; v_call: TRBV5-1; cdr3_nt: TGCGCCAGCAGCTTGGAAGCGTCTTCGGGCTATGGCTACACCTTC; cdr3_aa: CASSLEASSGYGYTF
j_call: TRBJ1-1; clone_size: .; d_call: TRBD1; v_call: TRBV5-1; cdr3_nt: TGCGCCAGCAGCTCCTCGACAGGGGCGCCTGAAGCTTTCTTT; cdr3_aa: CASSSSTGAPEAFF